A single sample is the source of the 8 T cell receptor beta chains below, sequenced in a study of control samples from healthy donors and cancer patients. Assay used: immunoSEQ multiplex PCR; TCRdb lists only in-frame clones, some missing. This sample has 150,000 to 200,000 clones, with approximately 90% found just once. The sample taken for sequencing was blood. The receptor source for this set is a man aged 25 to 45 in good health.

This chain joins TRBV6-1 and TRBJ1-5; D is ambiguous. V lost 2 bases to trimming and J lost 3 bases, with 17 bases between them. Germline V gives CDR1 MNHNS, CDR2 SASEGT. The CDR3 contains 17 residues. Written as DNA, the CDR3 is TGTGCCAGCAGTGAAAACGAAGGATGGGCGGCCAATCAGCCCCAGCATTTT. Translated: CASSENEGWAANQPQHF.

This clone was counted once. This chain links TRBV5-6 with TRBJ2-3; possible D gene TRBD2, 5 bases. From germline, CDR1 is SGHDT and CDR2 YYEEEE. The CDR3 has 14 amino acids. V lost 4 bases to trimming and J lost 1 base, with 10 bases between them. DNA of the CDR3: TGTGCCAGCAGCCCCGGGATAGGCACAGATACGCAGTATTTT. Protein: CASSPGIGTDTQYF.

This sequence joins TRBV7-9 and TRBJ1-2; no firm D call. CDR1 is SEHNR, CDR2 FQNEAQ, per germline (reference sequence). V lost 1 base and J 8 bases, leaving 14 bases between the germline ends. The CDR3 runs 14 residues. CDR3 sequence: CASSLDSPSMGYTF. The CDR3 region has the DNA TGTGCCAGCAGCTTAGATTCTCCCTCCATGGGCTACACCTTC.

V gene TRBV6-6 combines with J gene TRBJ1-5; 8 bases match TRBD1. The CDR3 has 16 amino acids. The V gene's germline CDR1 is MNHNY and CDR2 SVGAGI (reference sequence). V was pared by 6 bases and J by 1 base, with 8 bases of the junction left unmatched. The CDR3 DNA reads as TGTGCCAGCAGGGTATCGCAGGGGGCGAGCAATCAGCCCCAGCATTTT. Encoded protein: CASRVSQGASNQPQHF.

V gene TRBV28 combines with J gene TRBJ2-1; D call uncertain. This CDR3 has 13 amino acids. Trimming took 6 bases from V and 1 from J, leaving 7 bases between them. Germline V gene data show CDR1 as MDHEN and CDR2 as SYDVKM. The CDR3 nucleotides are TGTGCCAGCAGCTTGGTGTCCTACAATGAGCAGTTCTTC. Amino acid sequence: CASSLVSYNEQFF. The variable domain in full, with the rest retrieved from reference TRBV28 and TRBJ2-1, is DVKVTQSSRYLVKRTGEKVFLECVQDMDHENMFWYRQDPGLGLRLIYFSYDVKMKEKGDIPEGYSVSREKKERFSLILESASTNQTSMYLCASSLVSYNEQFFGPGTRLTVL.

The rearrangement links TRBV15 to TRBJ2-5, with 9 positions matching TRBD1. This CDR3 region has 17 residues. CDR1 is LNHNV and CDR2 is YYDKDF in the germline V gene (reference sequence). V shed 1 base, J shed 4 bases, and the junction held 10 bases outside the gene matches. The CDR3 region has the DNA TGTGCCACCAGCAGAGGGGGGACAGGGAGGTCAACAGAGACCCAGTACTTC. Translating gives CATSRGGTGRSTETQYF.

This clone was recorded only once. The V gene is TRBV5-5, the J gene TRBJ1-2, with D tentatively TRBD1 (5 bases). V was trimmed by 4 bases and J by 4 bases, leaving 14 bases between them. CDR3 length: 14 residues. CDR1 and CDR2 (germline): SGHKS, YYEKEE (reference sequence). As DNA, the CDR3 is TGTGCCAGCAGCCCTACCTGGGGCTCCTATGGCTACACCTTC. Its translation: CASSPTWGSYGYTF.

The rearrangement links TRBV9 to TRBJ2-2; D remains unclear. Deletions cut 0 bases from V and 3 bases from J, with 3 bases between. Germline V gene sequence: CDR1 SGDLS, CDR2 YYNGEE. This CDR3 is built from 13 residues. The CDR3 DNA reads as TGTGCCAGCAGCGTAGAGCACACCGGGGAGCTGTTTTTT. Amino acid sequence: CASSVEHTGELFF.